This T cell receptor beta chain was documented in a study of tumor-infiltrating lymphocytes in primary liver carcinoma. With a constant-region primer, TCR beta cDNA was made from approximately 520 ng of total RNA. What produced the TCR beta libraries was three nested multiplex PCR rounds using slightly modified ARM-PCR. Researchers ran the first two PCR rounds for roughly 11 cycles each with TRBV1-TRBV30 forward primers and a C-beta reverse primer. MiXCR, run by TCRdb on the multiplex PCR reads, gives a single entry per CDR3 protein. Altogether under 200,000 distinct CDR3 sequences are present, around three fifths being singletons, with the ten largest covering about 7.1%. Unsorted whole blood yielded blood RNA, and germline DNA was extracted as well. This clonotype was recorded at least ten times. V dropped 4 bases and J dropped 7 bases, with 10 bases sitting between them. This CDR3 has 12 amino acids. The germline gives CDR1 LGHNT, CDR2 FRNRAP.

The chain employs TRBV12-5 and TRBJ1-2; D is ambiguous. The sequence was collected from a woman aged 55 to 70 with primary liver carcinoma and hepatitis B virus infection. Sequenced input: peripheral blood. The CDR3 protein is CASGSKGLGYTF. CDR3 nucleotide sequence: TGTGCTAGTGGTTCGAAGGGCCTTGGCTACACCTTC.